This T cell receptor (beta chain) appears in the sequencing data of a study of identical twins (dated by TCRdb to 2016 to 2017). As for the study more broadly: To test whether fetal clonotypes persist, this study deep-sequenced TCR alpha and beta repertoires from monozygotic twins, from unrelated adults of various ages, and from cord blood. To rule out contamination, the twin experiments were replicated at different times with different library preparation protocols. Here is what the overall study found, with its caveats: Excess twin sharing in beta out-of-frame sequences was weaker because fewer shared sequences lowered the signal-to-noise ratio. Fewer insertions were carried by abundant cord blood beta clonotypes; a weaker similar trend was observed in young adult naive repertoires, while no such trend was observed in memory repertoires. Because the same donors could not be followed over many years, conclusions were based on cross-sectional statistical analysis. Zero-insertion analyses could be partly confounded by invariant T cells such as MAIT and iNKT, although diverse VJ usage argued against such confounding for most clonotypes. In monozygotic twins, out-of-frame TCR alpha sharing was systematically underestimated by recombination models, although the models agreed with sharing between unrelated individuals. Out-of-frame TCR alpha sequences shared between twins showed an excess of low generation-probability sequences compared with coincidental sharing between unrelated individuals.

The library was prepared using 5' RACE. For sequencing, an Illumina HiSeq 2000 was employed. A universal primer binding site was added through template switching, and the final cDNA carried a unique molecular identifier so that TCR cDNA molecules could be counted accurately. First-strand cDNA for TCR alpha and beta chains was synthesized from specific primers in the conserved constant-segment region. Each cDNA library was double barcoded, with a SMART-Mk sample barcode plus Illumina barcodes, to control for contamination. TruSeq adapter sequences and Illumina sample barcodes were added in two successive PCR steps. TCR alpha and beta cDNA libraries were sequenced on the Illumina HiSeq platform with custom primers. The paper's processing steps were these. MiGEC was used to process raw reads and extract unique molecular identifiers, and MiXCR was used to find CDR3 positions. For each individual, recombination models were inferred using an EM algorithm with the repgenHMM and IGoR tools. The tcR package in R was used for shared clonotype analysis, with sharing normalized by the product of cloneset sizes. To study raw recombination without the effects of thymic and clonal selection, out-of-frame nonproductive sequences were analyzed. TCRdb trimmed the raw reads at Q25, called clones with MiXCR and kept productive beta chains. Merged by CDR3 protein, the rows form single entries marked with the most common genes and DNA. The V and J calls, along with clone size, are taken from TCRdb and not from the paper's own processing. The table for this sample lists 650,000 to 750,000 distinct CDR3 sequences; 21% of them were counted only once. Jointly, the top ten make up about 4.3% of the sample.

V is clipped by 0 bases and J by 4 bases, and the sequence between their germline boundaries is 11 bases long. From a lookup of the germline V gene, CDR1 and CDR2 are MNHEY and SVGAGI. Measured from the cysteine to the phenylalanine, the CDR3 is 15 residues long. The sequence is cut down to CDR3 DNA, 45 bases in frame from base 1. Every donor in the study was a healthy Caucasian. Three pairs of female monozygotic twins, all aged about 18 to 29 years, were included in the twin cohort. Peripheral blood mononuclear cells were the source from which RNA for the TCR libraries was isolated. In regard to this clonotype: What antigen it recognizes has not been identified. Base-call qualities are not available, and no considerably larger clone is one nucleotide away.

In addition, the sample was reused for a study of T cells expressing NK-cell markers. As the second publication notes: In sorted CD3+CD56+NKG2C+, CD3+CD56+NKG2C- and CD3+CD56-NKG2C+ T-cell subsets from several donors, TCR beta-chain repertoires were profiled. Among the eight sequenced donors, seven were HCMV-seropositive and one was HCMV-seronegative. To restrict sorting to alphabetaTCR-expressing T cells, an anti-gammadeltaTCR antibody was added in several experiments. In 5 to 7 donors, the dominant CD3+CD56+NKG2C+ clonotypes ranked among the top 10 CD8+ clonotypes, making up about 1.0-8% of CD8+ T cells. Those dominant clonotypes were again the most abundant among CD3+CD56-NKG2C+ cells in a few donors, at roughly 25-65%. Whether the expanded NKG2C-expressing T cell clones were specific for HCMV antigens remained unclear. The study sequenced eight donors, all healthy volunteers chosen at random: three men and five women. HCMV serostatus was determined by detecting HCMV-specific IgG in serum with a commercial ELISA kit. For five or six donors, bulk peripheral blood T-cell repertoires were also sequenced from unsorted PBMC. Reads were demultiplexed and grouped by UMI with MIGEC, and clonotypes were assembled and quantified with MiTCR. To remove erroneous sequences, TCR cDNA sequences were retained only when supported by two or more reads. Downstream repertoire analysis used the tcR package, and clonotypes were matched across fractions by CDR3 nucleotide sequence plus V segment. VDJmatch was used to annotate antigen specificity against VDJdb, with one amino acid substitution in CDR3 allowed.

What was sequenced was PBMCs. The rearranged segments are TRBV6-5 and TRBJ2-3; no confident D gene assignment can be made. The sequence was obtained from a woman in her late teens or twenties in good health. CDR3 reads: CASSYSGIVADTQYF. DNA sequence: TGTGCCAGCAGTTACTCAGGGATTGTAGCAGATACGCAGTATTTT.